Included here is one T cell receptor (beta chain) sequence, with context. It lacks a known antigen. The sample holds no much larger clone one base away, and base qualities are not on file. TCRbeta CDR3 regions were amplified from genomic DNA using the immunoSEQ Assay, a bias-controlled multiplex PCR. The study's processing was this. Nucleated cell counts per sample were estimated from amplification of reference gene primers within the assay. To quantify the absolute abundance of each unique TCRbeta CDR3 rearrangement, sequence reads were collapsed and filtered. Productive Simpson clonality was computed per sample as the square root of Simpson's diversity index over productive rearrangements. TCRdb mirrors the immuneACCESS table, restricted to in-frame sequences. Some clones are absent from its copies; in checked studies, under half trace to an unresolved V gene, and the reason for the others is unknown. The DNA gave D and trimming, while V, J and clone size come from that table. Recorded for this sample are some 490,000 clones; more than 85% of them occurred a single time. 7% to 10% of the sample goes to the ten largest clones.

Its CDR3 holds 16 amino acids, cysteine through phenylalanine. Just the 48-base CDR3 DNA is kept, in frame starting at base 1. According to the germline V gene (reference sequence), CDR1 reads LGHDT and CDR2 reads YNNKEL. At the junction V is shortened by 5 bases and J by 6 bases; bases outside the gene matches: 11. This sample was taken from a study of blood T cell repertoires in COVID-19 (TCRdb year 2020). About the investigation overall: Samples from collaborators originated in the United States, Italy and Spain and spanned both the acute and convalescent phases of COVID-19. The repertoires were made available in a free public database intended to serve as a resource for research on the immune response to SARS-CoV-2. Where HLA class I and class II types were available, the types were taken from metadata supplied by the sample provider, not from assay-based typing. A de-identified subject ID, COVID-19 status, age in years and sex were almost always included in the sample metadata. Deeply sampled blood TCRbeta repertoires from subjects exposed to, actively infected with, or recovered from COVID-19 were included in the dataset. Samples came from the ongoing ImmuneRACE study (first 160 participants) plus 1,254 subjects from 6 global collaborators. The prospective study material was composed of cDNA or gDNA derived from T cells, B-cell-depleted T cells, or PBMCs. Summary of the overall study and its limitations: How much clinical and demographic metadata was included differed by source and by participant, and the metadata was provided uncurated.

Participants in the prospective study were aged roughly 18 to 90 years, lived in 20 to 30 United States geographic areas, and enrolled through a virtual design. To assign participants to cohorts, the prospective study relied on clinical history that participants themselves reported in a screening survey and a study questionnaire. ImmuneRACE Cohort 3 recovered participants were defined by two consecutive negative NP/OP PCR tests, healthcare professional clearance, or symptom resolution. Each participant in the prospective study had whole blood, serum and a nasopharyngeal or oropharyngeal swab collected by mobile phlebotomists. Participants in the prospective study had the option to provide additional blood draws and questionnaires over an approximately 2-month period. Before DNA extraction, prospective study blood samples were shipped either frozen or at room temperature.

The receptor's source is a woman in her fifties or sixties who had recovered from COVID-19. Rearrangement joined TRBV3-1 (or the pseudogene TRBV3-2) to TRBJ2-1; TRBD1 lines up with 9 middle nucleotides. Sequencing used PBMCs or T cells enriched from blood (not recorded which). The nucleotide sequence reads as follows: TGTGCCAGCAGCTATTCCACAGGGGGCCTTTCCAATGAGCAGTTCTTC. It translates to CASSYSTGGLSNEQFF.